This T cell receptor beta chain was sequenced during a study of T cell changes during pregnancy in multiple sclerosis. Assay: immunoSEQ multiplex PCR; the TCRdb copy retains only in-frame clones and omits some. This sample has 90,000 to 150,000 clones; approximately 93% occur once, and the top ten carry approximately 6.2%. The germline gives CDR1 SGHRS, CDR2 YFSETQ. The V and J ends lost 4 bases and 7 bases respectively, with 12 bases between them. CDR3 size: 13 residues. V gene TRBV5-1 combines with J gene TRBJ1-3; tentative D call: TRBD1 (5 bases). This clonotype was sampled from a female donor with multiple sclerosis, enrolled in a pregnancy study. The sample consisted of peripheral blood, taken before pregnancy. The CDR3 sequence: CASSAGTSNTIYF. The CDR3 bases are TGCGCCAGCAGCGCGGGGACCTCCAACACCATATATTTT. Based on the CDR3 plus reference TRBV5-1 and TRBJ1-3, the full variable domain is KAGVTQTPRYLIKTRGQQVTLSCSPISGHRSVSWYQQTPGQGLQFLFEYFSETQRNKGNFPGRFSGRQFSNSRSEMNVSTLELGDSALYLCASSAGTSNTIYFGEGSWLTVV.